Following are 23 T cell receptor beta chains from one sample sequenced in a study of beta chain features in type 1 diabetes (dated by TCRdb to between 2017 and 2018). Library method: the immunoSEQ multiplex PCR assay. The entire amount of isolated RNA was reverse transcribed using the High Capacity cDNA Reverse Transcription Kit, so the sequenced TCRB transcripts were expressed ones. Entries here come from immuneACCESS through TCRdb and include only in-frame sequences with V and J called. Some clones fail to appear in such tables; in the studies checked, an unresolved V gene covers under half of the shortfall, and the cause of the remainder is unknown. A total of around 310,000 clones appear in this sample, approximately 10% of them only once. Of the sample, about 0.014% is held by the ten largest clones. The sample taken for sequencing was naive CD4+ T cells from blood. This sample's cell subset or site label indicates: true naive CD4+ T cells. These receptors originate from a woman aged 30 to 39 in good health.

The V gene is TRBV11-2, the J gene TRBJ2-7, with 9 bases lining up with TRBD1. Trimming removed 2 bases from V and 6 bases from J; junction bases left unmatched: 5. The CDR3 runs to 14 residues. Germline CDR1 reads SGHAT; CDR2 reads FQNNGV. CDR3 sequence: CASSLPGTGFEQYF. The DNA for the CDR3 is TGTGCCAGCAGCTTACCCGGGACAGGGTTCGAGCAGTACTTC.

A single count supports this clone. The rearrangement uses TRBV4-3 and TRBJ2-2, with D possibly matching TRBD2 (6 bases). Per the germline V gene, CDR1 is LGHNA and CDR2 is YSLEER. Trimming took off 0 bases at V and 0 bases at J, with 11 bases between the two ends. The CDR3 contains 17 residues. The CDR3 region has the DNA TGCGCCAGCAGCCAAGATCGGCTAGCGACGAACACCGGGGAGCTGTTTTTT. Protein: CASSQDRLATNTGELFF.

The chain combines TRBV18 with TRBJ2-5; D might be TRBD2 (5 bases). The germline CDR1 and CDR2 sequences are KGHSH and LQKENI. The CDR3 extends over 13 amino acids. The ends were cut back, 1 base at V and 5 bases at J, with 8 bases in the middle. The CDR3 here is CASSPQGSETQYF. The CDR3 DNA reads TGTGCCAGCTCACCACAAGGGAGCGAGACCCAGTACTTC.

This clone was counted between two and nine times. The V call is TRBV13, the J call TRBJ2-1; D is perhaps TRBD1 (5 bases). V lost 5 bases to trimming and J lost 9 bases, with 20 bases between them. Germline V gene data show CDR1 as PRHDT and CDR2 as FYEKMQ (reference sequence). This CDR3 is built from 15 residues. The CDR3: CASSGIPRGGGEQFF. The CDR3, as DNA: TGTGCCAGCAGCGGCATACCTAGGGGTGGCGGTGAGCAGTTCTTC.

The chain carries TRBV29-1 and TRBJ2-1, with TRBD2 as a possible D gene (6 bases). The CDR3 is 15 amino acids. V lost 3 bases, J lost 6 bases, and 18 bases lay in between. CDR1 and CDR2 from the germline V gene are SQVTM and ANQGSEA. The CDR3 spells CSVDLWGGTRNEQFF. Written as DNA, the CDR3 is TGCAGCGTTGATCTGTGGGGAGGAACGCGCAATGAGCAGTTCTTC.

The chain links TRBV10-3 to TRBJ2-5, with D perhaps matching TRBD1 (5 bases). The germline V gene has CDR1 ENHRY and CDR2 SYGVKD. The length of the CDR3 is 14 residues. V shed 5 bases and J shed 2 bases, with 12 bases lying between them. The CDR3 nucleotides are TGTGCCATCAGTAAGACAGAGAGACAAGAGACCCAGTACTTC. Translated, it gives CAISKTERQETQYF.

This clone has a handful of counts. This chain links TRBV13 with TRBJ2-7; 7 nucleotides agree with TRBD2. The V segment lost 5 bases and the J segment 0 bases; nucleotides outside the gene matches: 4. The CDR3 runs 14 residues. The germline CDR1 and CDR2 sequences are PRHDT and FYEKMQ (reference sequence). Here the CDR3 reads CASSRAGRSYEQYF. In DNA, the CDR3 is TGTGCCAGCAGCCGAGCGGGACGCTCCTACGAGCAGTACTTC. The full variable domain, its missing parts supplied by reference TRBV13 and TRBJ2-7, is AAGVIQSPRHLIKEKRETATLKCYPIPRHDTVYWYQQGPGQDPQFLISFYEKMQSDKGSIPDRFSAQQFSDYHSELNMSSLELGDSALYFCASSRAGRSYEQYFGPGTRLTVT.

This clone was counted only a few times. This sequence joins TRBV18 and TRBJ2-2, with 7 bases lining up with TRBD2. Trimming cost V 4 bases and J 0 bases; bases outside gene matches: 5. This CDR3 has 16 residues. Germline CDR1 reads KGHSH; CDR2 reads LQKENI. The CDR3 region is CASSRGTTSNTGELFF. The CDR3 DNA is TGTGCCAGCTCACGCGGGACTACATCGAACACCGGGGAGCTGTTTTTT.

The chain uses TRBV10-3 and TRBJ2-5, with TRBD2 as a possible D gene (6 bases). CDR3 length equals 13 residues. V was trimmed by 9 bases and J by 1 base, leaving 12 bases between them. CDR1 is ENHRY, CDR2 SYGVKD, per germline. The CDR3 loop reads CAIGGASQETQYF. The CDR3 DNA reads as TGTGCCATTGGAGGGGCTAGCCAAGAGACCCAGTACTTC.

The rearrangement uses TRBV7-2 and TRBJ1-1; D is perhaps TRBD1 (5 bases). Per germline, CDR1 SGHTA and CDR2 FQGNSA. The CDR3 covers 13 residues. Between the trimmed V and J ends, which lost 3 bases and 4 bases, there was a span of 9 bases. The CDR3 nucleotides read TGTGCCAGCAGCTTTGGACAATCCACTGAAGCTTTCTTT. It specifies CASSFGQSTEAFF. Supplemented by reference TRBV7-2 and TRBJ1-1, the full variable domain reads GAGVSQSPSNKVTEKGKDVELRCDPISGHTALYWYRQSLGQGLEFLIYFQGNSAPDKSGLPSDRFSAERTGGSVSTLTIQRTQQEDSAVYLCASSFGQSTEAFFGQGTRLTVV.

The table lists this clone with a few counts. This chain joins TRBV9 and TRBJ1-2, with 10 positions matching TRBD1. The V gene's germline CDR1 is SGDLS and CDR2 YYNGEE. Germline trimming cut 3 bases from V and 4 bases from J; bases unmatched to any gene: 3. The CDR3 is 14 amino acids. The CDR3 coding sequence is TGTGCCAGCAGCGAGGGACAGGGGATCTATGGCTACACCTTC. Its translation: CASSEGQGIYGYTF. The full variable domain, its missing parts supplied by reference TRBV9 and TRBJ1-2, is DSGVTQTPKHLITATGQRVTLRCSPRSGDLSVYWYQQSLDQGLQFLIQYYNGEERAKGNILERFSAQQFPDLHSELNLSSLELGDSALYFCASSEGQGIYGYTFGSGTRLTVV.

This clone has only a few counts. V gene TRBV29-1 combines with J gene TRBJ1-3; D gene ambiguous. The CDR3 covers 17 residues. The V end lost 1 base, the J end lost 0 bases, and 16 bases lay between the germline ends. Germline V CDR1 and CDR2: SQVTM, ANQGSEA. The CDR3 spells CSVEGPYERLSGNTIYF. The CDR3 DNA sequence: TGCAGCGTTGAAGGACCCTACGAGAGACTCTCTGGAAACACCATATATTTT. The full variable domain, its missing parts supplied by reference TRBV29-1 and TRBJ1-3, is SAVISQKPSRDICQRGTSLTIQCQVDSQVTMMFWYRQQPGQSLTLIATANQGSEATYESGFVIDKFPISRPNLTFSTLTVSNMSPEDSSIYLCSVEGPYERLSGNTIYFGEGSWLTVV.

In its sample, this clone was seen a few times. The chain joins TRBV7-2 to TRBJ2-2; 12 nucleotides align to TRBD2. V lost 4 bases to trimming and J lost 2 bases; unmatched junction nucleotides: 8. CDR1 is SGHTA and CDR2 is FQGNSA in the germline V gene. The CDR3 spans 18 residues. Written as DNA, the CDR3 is TGTGCCAGCAGCTCATCTTGGACTAGCGGGATTAACACCGGGGAGCTGTTTTTT. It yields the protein CASSSSWTSGINTGELFF.

The CDR3 spells CASSVGSGSRNEQYF. The DNA for the CDR3 is TGTGCCAGCAGCGTAGGTAGCGGGAGTCGCAACGAGCAGTACTTC. This sequence joins TRBV9 and TRBJ2-7; 9 nucleotides agree with TRBD2. The CDR3 length is 15 residues. CDR1 is SGDLS, CDR2 YYNGEE, per germline. The V gene end was trimmed by 0 bases and the J gene end by 5 bases; junction bases not matched to a gene: 6.

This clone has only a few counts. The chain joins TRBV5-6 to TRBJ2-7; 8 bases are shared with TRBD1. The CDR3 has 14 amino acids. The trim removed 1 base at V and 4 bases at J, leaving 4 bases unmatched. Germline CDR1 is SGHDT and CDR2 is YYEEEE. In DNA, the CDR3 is TGTGCCAGCAGCTTGAACCAGGGGGCTTACGAGCAGTACTTC. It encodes CASSLNQGAYEQYF.

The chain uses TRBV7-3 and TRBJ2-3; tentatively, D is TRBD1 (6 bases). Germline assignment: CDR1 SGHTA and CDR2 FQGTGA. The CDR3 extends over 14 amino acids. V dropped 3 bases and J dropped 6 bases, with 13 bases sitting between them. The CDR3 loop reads CASSLQGPPDTQYF. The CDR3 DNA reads TGTGCCAGCAGCTTGCAGGGGCCGCCCGATACGCAGTATTTT.

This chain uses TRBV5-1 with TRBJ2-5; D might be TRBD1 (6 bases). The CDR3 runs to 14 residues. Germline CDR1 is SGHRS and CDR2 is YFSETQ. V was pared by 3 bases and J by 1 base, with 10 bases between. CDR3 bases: TGCGCCAGCAGCTGGACAGTGTCCCAAGAGACCCAGTACTTC. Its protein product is CASSWTVSQETQYF.

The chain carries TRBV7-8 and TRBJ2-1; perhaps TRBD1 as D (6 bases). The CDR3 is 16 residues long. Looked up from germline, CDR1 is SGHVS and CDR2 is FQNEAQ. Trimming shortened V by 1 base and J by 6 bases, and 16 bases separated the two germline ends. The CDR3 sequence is CASSLEAQGSLNEQFF. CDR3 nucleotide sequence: TGTGCCAGCAGCTTAGAGGCGCAGGGGAGCCTCAATGAGCAGTTCTTC.

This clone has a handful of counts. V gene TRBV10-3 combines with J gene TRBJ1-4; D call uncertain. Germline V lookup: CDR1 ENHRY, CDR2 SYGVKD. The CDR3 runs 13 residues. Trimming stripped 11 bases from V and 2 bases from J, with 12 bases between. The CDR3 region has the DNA TGTGCCGCCCGGGGTGGGACTAATGAAAAACTGTTTTTT. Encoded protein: CAARGGTNEKLFF.

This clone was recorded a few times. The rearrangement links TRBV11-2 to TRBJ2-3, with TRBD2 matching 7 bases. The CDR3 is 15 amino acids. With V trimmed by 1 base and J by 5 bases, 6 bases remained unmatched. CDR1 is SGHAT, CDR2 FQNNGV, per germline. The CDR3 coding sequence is TGTGCCAGCAGCTTAGCGGGAGGCTGGGGAGATACGCAGTATTTT. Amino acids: CASSLAGGWGDTQYF.

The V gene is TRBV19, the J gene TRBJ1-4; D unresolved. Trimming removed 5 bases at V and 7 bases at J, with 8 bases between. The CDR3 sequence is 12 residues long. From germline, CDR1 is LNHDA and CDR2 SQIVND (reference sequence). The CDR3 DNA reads TGTGCCAGTAGTCTCCCACTTGAAAAACTGTTTTTT. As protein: CASSLPLEKLFF.

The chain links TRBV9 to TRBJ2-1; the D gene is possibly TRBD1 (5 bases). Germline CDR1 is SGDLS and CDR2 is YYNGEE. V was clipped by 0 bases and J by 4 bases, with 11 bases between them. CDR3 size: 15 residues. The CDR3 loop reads CASSVEEGVYNEQFF. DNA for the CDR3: TGTGCCAGCAGCGTAGAGGAAGGGGTTTACAATGAGCAGTTCTTC.

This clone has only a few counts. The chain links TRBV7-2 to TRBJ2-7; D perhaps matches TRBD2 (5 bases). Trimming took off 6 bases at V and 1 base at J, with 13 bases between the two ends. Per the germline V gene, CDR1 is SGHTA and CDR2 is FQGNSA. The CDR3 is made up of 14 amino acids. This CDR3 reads CASRYTRKSYEQYF. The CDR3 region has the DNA TGTGCCAGCAGATATACTAGGAAATCCTACGAGCAGTACTTC.